This TCR beta chain was captured by sequencing in a study of T cells in Graves' hyperthyroidism and ophthalmopathy. CDR3 length equals 12 residues. Germline loops: CDR1 MNHNS, CDR2 SASEGT. With 8 bases removed from V and 5 bases from J, the gap between germline ends came to 13 bases. RNA transcripts served as the template for amplifying TCR beta CDR3 regions. Using the HTBI primer set, a first-round RT-PCR was run on the TCR CDR3. TCRdb analysed the multiplex PCR reads with MiXCR anew, one entry per CDR3 protein. The data hold some 800,000 distinct CDR3 sequences, with 35% to 45% observed a single time. This clonotype has more than one count but fewer than ten. The target antigen is unknown. Study-level results: Ophthalmopathy cases were set apart from stable hyperthyroidism by a 13 V-J model.

For the diagnoses, clinical symptoms, serum thyroxine and TRAb, thyroid ultrasound and orbital computed tomography were used. V and J are TRBV6-1 and TRBJ2-7; the D is unclear. Sequencing input: blood. The clonotype comes from a man aged 18 to 30 with Graves' hyperthyroidism. CDR3 sequence (DNA): TGTGCCAGCGTGGCGTTGCCGGACGAGCAGTACTTC. Its protein product is CASVALPDEQYF.